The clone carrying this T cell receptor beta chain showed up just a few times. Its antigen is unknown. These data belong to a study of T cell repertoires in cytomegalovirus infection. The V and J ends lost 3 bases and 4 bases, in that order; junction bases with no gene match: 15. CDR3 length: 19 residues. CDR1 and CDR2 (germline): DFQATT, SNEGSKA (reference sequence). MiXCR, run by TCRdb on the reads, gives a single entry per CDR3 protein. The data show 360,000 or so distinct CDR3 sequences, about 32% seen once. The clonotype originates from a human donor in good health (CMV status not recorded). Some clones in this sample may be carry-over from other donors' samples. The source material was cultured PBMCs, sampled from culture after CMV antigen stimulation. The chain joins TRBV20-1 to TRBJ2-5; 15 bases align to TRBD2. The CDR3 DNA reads TGCAGTGCTAGGGAACCCGGGACTAGCGGGAGGTCACCCCCAGAGACCCAGTACTTC. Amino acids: CSAREPGTSGRSPPETQYF.